Listed below are T cell receptor beta chains from one sample, sequenced in a study of blood T cell repertoires in COVID-19. The assay was immunoSEQ multiplex PCR, and TCRdb's table has in-frame clones only and misses some. Of about 140,000 clones listed, about 80% are singletons. The sequencing sample was made of peripheral blood. All receptors come from a woman aged 60 to 75 with acute or convalescent COVID-19. Each CDR3 is given with its conserved first and last residue. The order of the fields is clone size, V gene, J gene, D gene, CDR3 protein, CDR3 DNA. The D gene is left open where the match is weak. Clone size, where shown, is once, few, many, or a class for clones that have expanded.

clone size: NA; V gene: TRBV10-3; J gene: TRBJ2-7; D gene: TRBD2; CDR3 protein: CAISGESGRENEQYF; CDR3 DNA: TGTGCCATCAGTGGGGAAAGTGGGAGGGAGAACGAGCAGTACTTC
clone size: NA; V gene: TRBV5-1; J gene: TRBJ2-3; D gene: NA; CDR3 protein: CASRGLAISDTQYF; CDR3 DNA: TGCGCCAGCCGTGGGCTAGCGATCTCGGATACGCAGTATTTT
clone size: NA; V gene: TRBV10-3; J gene: TRBJ2-7; D gene: TRBD2; CDR3 protein: CASGGAYEQYF; CDR3 DNA: TGTGCCTCGGGAGGGGCCTACGAGCAGTACTTC
clone size: NA; V gene: TRBV6-4; J gene: TRBJ1-6; D gene: TRBD1; CDR3 protein: CASSERGQGSPLHF; CDR3 DNA: TGTGCCAGCAGTGAGCGAGGACAGGGGTCACCCCTCCACTTT
clone size: NA; V gene: TRBV9; J gene: TRBJ2-1; D gene: NA; CDR3 protein: CASSVTGFDNEQFF; CDR3 DNA: TGTGCCAGCAGCGTGACGGGATTTGACAATGAGCAGTTCTTC
clone size: once; V gene: TRBV7-2; J gene: TRBJ1-1; D gene: NA; CDR3 protein: CASSLYGGYTEAFF; CDR3 DNA: TGTGCCAGCAGCTTATACGGGGGATACACTGAAGCTTTCTTT
clone size: NA; V gene: TRBV4-2; J gene: TRBJ1-5; D gene: NA; CDR3 protein: CASSRGQSGQPQHF; CDR3 DNA: TGTGCCAGCAGCCGAGGACAGTCGGGTCAGCCCCAGCATTTT
clone size: once; V gene: TRBV7-3; J gene: TRBJ1-2; D gene: NA; CDR3 protein: CASPAAGKDPNGYTF; CDR3 DNA: TGTGCCAGCCCCGCGGCAGGGAAGGACCCTAATGGCTACACCTTC
clone size: NA; V gene: TRBV7-2; J gene: TRBJ2-2; D gene: NA; CDR3 protein: CASSLQGANTGELFF; CDR3 DNA: TGTGCCAGCAGCTTACAGGGCGCGAACACCGGGGAGCTGTTTTTT
clone size: NA; V gene: TRBV6-5; J gene: TRBJ1-4; D gene: NA; CDR3 protein: CASTRGNEKLFF; CDR3 DNA: TGTGCCAGCACCCGGGGTAATGAAAAACTGTTTTTT
clone size: once; V gene: TRBV7-2; J gene: TRBJ1-5; D gene: NA; CDR3 protein: CASSLTGFGQPQHF; CDR3 DNA: TGTGCCAGCAGCCTAACAGGCTTTGGTCAGCCCCAGCATTTT
clone size: NA; V gene: TRBV12-3/TRBV12-4; J gene: TRBJ1-5; D gene: NA; CDR3 protein: CASSFDESQPQHF; CDR3 DNA: TGTGCCAGCAGTTTCGATGAGAGTCAGCCCCAGCATTTT
clone size: NA; V gene: TRBV7-8; J gene: TRBJ1-5; D gene: TRBD1; CDR3 protein: CASSWDSINQPQHF; CDR3 DNA: TGTGCCAGCAGCTGGGACAGTATCAATCAGCCCCAGCATTTT
clone size: NA; V gene: TRBV24-1; J gene: TRBJ2-1; D gene: NA; CDR3 protein: CATSGGEVFNEQFF; CDR3 DNA: TGTGCCACCAGTGGCGGGGAAGTGTTCAATGAGCAGTTCTTC